This T cell receptor beta chain was identified during a study of T cell repertoires in breast cancer. Background on the study: ER+/PR+ status applied to most of the 21 tumors.

Comments on this clonotype: The antigen remains unidentified.

An expanded emulsion RT-PCR with primers for all TCR V genes paired CD8+ T cell chains. Blocking oligonucleotides added to a second nested PCR suppressed unpaired genes. In TCRdb, the emulsion pairing reads were re-called with MiXCR into one record per CDR3 protein. The data show approximately 40,000 distinct CDR3 sequences, with under 50% seen just once and around three fifths held by the top ten. The V end was cut by 9 bases, the J end by 7 bases, with 13 bases between. CDR1 is LNHDA, CDR2 SQIVND, per germline (reference sequence). This CDR3 is built from 12 residues. The study's findings and limits: Tumor-free sentinel nodes shared only approximately 2% of tumor TCRs; involved nodes shared about 8%. Some 20 TCR pairs shared by seven or more tumors were possibly tumor-specific. TRBV7 predominance in shared TCRs may reflect tumor recognition or mispriming.

The rearrangement joins TRBV19 to TRBJ2-1; D is unresolved. The sequencing sample was made of CD8+ T cells. This receptor was identified in a pool of human donors with breast cancer or a healthy control (not recorded which). The CDR3 loop reads CASKTVGNEQFF. DNA of the CDR3: TGTGCCAGCAAGACTGTAGGGAATGAGCAGTTCTTC.